This entry lists 5 T cell receptor beta chains sequenced from one sample in a study of Ad26.COV2.S vaccination and SARS-CoV-2 variants. Data came from immunoSEQ multiplex PCR; TCRdb stores just in-frame clones and leaves some out. The table has more than 300,000 clones, about 86% seen once; the top ten hold 1.5% to 2.5%. Noted treatment: roughly 19 received Ad26.COV2.S at low or high dose, single or two shots; roughly five received placebo; per-sample allocation not given. Sampling took place 63 days after the first vaccine or placebo injection. The sample here was peripheral blood, taken in a trial of Ad26.COV2.S vaccine versus placebo. Source of these receptors: a person between 18 and 60 years old who received the Ad26.COV2.S COVID-19 vaccine or a placebo.

The chain combines TRBV2 with TRBJ1-2, with 7 bases matching TRBD1. CDR1 is SNHLY, CDR2 FYNNEI, per germline. V lost 2 bases, J lost 4 bases, and 4 bases stayed unmatched. The CDR3 has 14 residues. The CDR3 spells CASSEYRGGYGYTF. The DNA for the CDR3 is TGTGCCAGCAGTGAATACAGGGGCGGCTATGGCTACACCTTC.

This clone was found once. The chain has TRBV30 and TRBJ2-5; a weak D match, TRBD2 (6 bases). The length of the CDR3 is 13 residues. The germline V gene encodes CDR1 GTSNPN and CDR2 SVGIG (reference sequence). V lost 4 bases, J lost 1 base, and 10 bases lay in between. CDR3 nucleotide sequence: TGTGCCTGGAAAGGGGACTTCCAAGAGACCCAGTACTTC. As protein: CAWKGDFQETQYF.

Written as DNA, the CDR3 is TGTGCCAGTAGTATGGGGCAGGGTTATGGCTACACCTTC. This encodes CASSMGQGYGYTF. V and J are TRBV19 and TRBJ1-2; a weak D match, TRBD1 (5 bases). The CDR3 extends over 13 amino acids. Germline-derived CDR1 and CDR2 are LNHDA and SQIVND (reference sequence). Trimming shortened V by 3 bases and J by 5 bases, and 10 bases separated the two germline ends.

The chain combines TRBV3-1 (or the pseudogene TRBV3-2) with TRBJ2-3; 10 nucleotides agree with TRBD2. The CDR3 is made up of 18 amino acids. CDR1 and CDR2 (germline): LGHDT, YNNKEL (reference sequence). Germline trimming cut 0 bases from V and 8 bases from J; bases unmatched to any gene: 14. The CDR3 here is CASSQDWSSGGVMSTQYF. The CDR3 DNA reads as TGTGCCAGCAGCCAAGATTGGTCCAGCGGGGGGGTGATGAGTACGCAGTATTTT.

This clone was observed once. The chain uses TRBV5-1 and TRBJ1-1, with a weak D call TRBD1 (6 bases). Trimming took 0 bases from V and 8 from J, leaving 20 bases between them. In germline, CDR1 is SGHRS, CDR2 YFSETQ. The CDR3 is 16 amino acids. CDR3 in amino acids: CASSLDPGTTGREAFF. The CDR3 DNA sequence: TGCGCCAGCAGCTTGGACCCCGGGACAACCGGGAGGGAAGCTTTCTTT. The variable domain in full, completed from reference TRBV5-1 and TRBJ1-1, reads KAGVTQTPRYLIKTRGQQVTLSCSPISGHRSVSWYQQTPGQGLQFLFEYFSETQRNKGNFPGRFSGRQFSNSRSEMNVSTLELGDSALYLCASSLDPGTTGREAFFGQGTRLTVV.